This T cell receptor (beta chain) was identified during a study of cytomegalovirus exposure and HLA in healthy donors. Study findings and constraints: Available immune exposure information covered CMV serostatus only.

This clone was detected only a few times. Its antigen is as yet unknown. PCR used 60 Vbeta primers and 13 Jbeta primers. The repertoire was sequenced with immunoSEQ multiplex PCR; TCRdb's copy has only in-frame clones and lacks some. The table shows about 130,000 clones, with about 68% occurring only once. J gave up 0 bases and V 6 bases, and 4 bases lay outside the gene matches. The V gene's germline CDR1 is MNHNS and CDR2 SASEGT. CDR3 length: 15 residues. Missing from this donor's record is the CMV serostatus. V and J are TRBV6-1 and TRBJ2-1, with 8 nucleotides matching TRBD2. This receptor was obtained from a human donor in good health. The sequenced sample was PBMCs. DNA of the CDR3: TGTGCCAGCAGCGCGAGCGGGAGCTCCTACAATGAGCAGTTCTTC. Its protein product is CASSASGSSYNEQFF.